This T cell receptor (beta chain) was documented in a study of Graves' ophthalmopathy and Graves' hyperthyroidism listed by TCRdb under 2018. Looking at the study overall: Peripheral blood was collected before any treatment was given, at the time of initial diagnosis. To tell Graves' ophthalmopathy apart from Graves' hyperthyroidism, and to predict which patients would progress to ophthalmopathy, the study relied on TCR beta repertoire signatures. In total, around 140 blood samples were TCR-sequenced: 40 to 45 ophthalmopathy, approximately 75 hyperthyroidism and roughly 17 hyperthyroidism-to-ophthalmopathy patients. To explore V-J signatures distinguishing ophthalmopathy from hyperthyroidism, a discovery set of approximately 100 patients (roughly 45 ophthalmopathy, 57 stable hyperthyroidism) was enrolled. An independent validation cohort was composed of some 19 hyperthyroidism patients and around 16 patients who later progressed from hyperthyroidism to ophthalmopathy. In roughly six hyperthyroidism patients, the T-cell repertoires found in thyroid tissue were compared with those found in blood. Once sampling was done, hyperthyroidism patients were given methimazole at a starting dose of 30 mg daily, while ophthalmopathy patients were given high-dose intravenous methylprednisolone. For training and testing, the approximately 92 patients in the discovery cohort were randomly divided in a 7:3 ratio. Findings and caveats that apply to the study as a whole: In validation, the model predicted ophthalmopathy progression with about 71% sensitivity and 72.22% specificity; 12 predicted patients were CT-confirmed with GO in a median of 6.5 months. Most expanded thyroid clonotypes with frequency above 0.001 were also detected in blood, suggesting blood repertoires may reflect the thyroid immune response. In cross-validation, the 13-signature model distinguished ophthalmopathy from stable hyperthyroidism with 85% to 90% sensitivity and 81% to 83% specificity, and in the test set the corresponding values were around 80% and 75%. Sample size was not statistically predetermined, and group allocation was not concealed from the investigators.

This clonotype was found many times. Its specific antigen is unknown. No clone much larger than this one lies a single base away; base qualities are absent. Ophthalmopathy patients were characterized by moderately to severely active disease, a Clinical Activity Score of at least 3, a NOSPECS grade of at least 4, and a disease duration under 3 months. Patients were excluded if they had other autoimmune diseases, uncontrolled infections, pregnancy or lactation. Clinical symptoms, serum thyroxine, TRAb, thyroid ultrasound and orbital computed tomography were used for diagnosis. Using Ficoll-Paque density gradient centrifugation, PBMCs were isolated from 10 ml of fresh peripheral blood. Total RNA was extracted with Trizol reagent and quality-checked on an Agilent 2100 Bioanalyzer. From the cysteine through the phenylalanine, the CDR3 covers 14 amino acids. Only the CDR3 DNA is retained, 42 bases long and in frame from the first base. As encoded in the germline V gene, CDR1 is SNHLY while CDR2 is FYNNEI. Trimming removed 7 bases from V and 9 bases from J, leaving 22 bases between the germline ends.

For repertoire sequencing, the TCR beta CDR3 regions were amplified from RNA transcripts. A first-round RT-PCR used HTBI primers with the Qiagen OneStep RT-PCR kit, followed by a second-round multiplex PCR, size selection and purification. Sequencing of the libraries was carried out on an Illumina HiSeq2000 in paired-end mode with 100 bp reads. The authors processed their data as follows. SOAPnuke was used for read processing, and reads with adapters, uncalled bases, a mean Phred below 15, or no exact constant-primer or identifier match were discarded. COPE v1.2.5 was used to merge high-quality paired reads. Each unique nucleotide sequence was defined as a clonotype, and clonotypes were aligned to IMGT TRB V, D and J references with MiTCR v1.1. The analysis was limited to V-J combinations with a frequency above 0.0001, which together covered over 99% of the repertoires. For each V-J combination, a TCR clonal expansion and chaos score was defined as the ratio of F50 clonal expansion to chaos observed in the TCRdist matrix. Welch's t-statistics and random forest were used to reduce features to over ten V-J combinations, which were fed into a naive Bayes classifier. The similarity between thyroid and blood repertoires was quantified using the Morisita-Horn index. In-frame beta chains were kept once TCRdb had trimmed the public reads at Q25 with fastp and called clones with MiXCR. Entries are consolidated by CDR3 protein sequence, retaining the most common genes and DNA. TCRdb assigned the V and J calls; the authors' analysis was not used. The sample data list 350,000 to 400,000 distinct CDR3 sequences, and 18% of these were observed just once. Roughly 1.6% of the sample rests with the top ten.

The sequence derives from a woman between 18 and 30 years old with Graves' ophthalmopathy. Donor details come from another sample of the same person, matched by shared clones. Rearrangement joined TRBV2 to TRBJ2-7; 5 matching bases give a weak D call of TRBD2. Material for sequencing was peripheral blood. The CDR3 is CASKEAVSAPGQYF. The sequenced DNA is TGTGCCAGCAAAGAGGCGGTTAGCGCCCCAGGGCAGTACTTC.